These 23 T cell receptor beta chains were all obtained from the same sample, sequenced in a study of cytomegalovirus exposure and HLA in healthy donors. The primer mix had 60 Vbeta and 13 Jbeta primers. Sequenced by immunoSEQ multiplex PCR; TCRdb stores in-frame clones only, minus some. The sample has about 96,000 clones; about four fifths are singletons. Sequenced sample: PBMCs. Receptor source: a female donor in good health and CMV-seropositive.

The chain couples TRBV20-1 to TRBJ2-4; D may be TRBD2 (5 bases). V lost 8 bases and J lost 7, with 12 bases in between. The CDR3 extends over 11 amino acids. Germline CDR1 DFQATT, CDR2 SNEGSKA (reference sequence). DNA of the CDR3: TGCAGTCCCACTAGAGGGAACATTCAGTACTTC. As protein: CSPTRGNIQYF.

The chain recombines TRBV4-1 with TRBJ2-7, with D perhaps TRBD2 (6 bases). Germline V gene sequence: CDR1 MGHRA, CDR2 YSYEKL. The CDR3 consists of 18 residues. V was cut by 3 bases and J by 7 bases, with 28 bases left in between. The CDR3, as DNA: TGCGCCAGCAGCCATTCCCGGGGCGGGATGGGTCCTCTGGGAGAGCAGTACTTC. As protein: CASSHSRGGMGPLGEQYF.

The chain carries TRBV20-1 and TRBJ1-2; D may be TRBD1 (6 bases). V lost 7 bases, J lost 4 bases, and 10 bases lay in between. The CDR3 covers 11 residues. The germline V gene has CDR1 DFQATT and CDR2 SNEGSKA (reference sequence). CDR3 sequence reads: CSVTGPYGYTF. The CDR3 bases are TGCAGTGTTACAGGGCCCTATGGCTACACCTTC.

The chain has TRBV7-9 and TRBJ1-1; D uncertain. The CDR3 is 13 amino acids. The germline V gene encodes CDR1 SEHNR and CDR2 FQNEAQ (reference sequence). V was shortened by 3 bases and J by 0 bases, with 5 bases between the two germline ends. CDR3 amino acids: CASSFEMNTEAFF. CDR3 in DNA: TGTGCCAGCAGCTTTGAGATGAACACTGAAGCTTTCTTT. The full variable domain, completed using reference TRBV7-9 and TRBJ1-1, is DTGVSQNPRHKITKRGQNVTFRCDPISEHNRLYWYRQTLGQGPEFLTYFQNEAQLEKSRLLSDRFSAERPKGSFSTLEIQRTEQGDSAMYLCASSFEMNTEAFFGQGTRLTVV.

This clone appeared a few times. J is TRBJ2-2 and V is TRBV5-6; 10 nucleotides match TRBD1. This CDR3 comprises 18 residues. CDR1 SGHDT and CDR2 YYEEEE come from the germline V gene. The J segment lost 8 bases and the V segment lost 2 bases, leaving 15 bases of the junction unmatched. CDR3 in DNA: TGTGCCAGCAGCTTCAACCCGGGACAGGGGCCAGGGGCGGGGGAGCTGTTTTTT. This sequence encodes CASSFNPGQGPGAGELFF.

The rearrangement links TRBV2 to TRBJ2-4; 7 bases align to TRBD1. The germline V gene encodes CDR1 SNHLY and CDR2 FYNNEI. Losses at the gene ends were 4 bases for V and 3 bases for J; bases not matched to a gene: 9. The CDR3 totals 16 residues. The CDR3 DNA reads as TGTGCCAGCAGTGTAGACGTCGGGACAGTCAAAAACATTCAGTACTTC. The encoded protein is CASSVDVGTVKNIQYF.

The chain couples TRBV9 to TRBJ2-1; TRBD2 matches at 11 bases. V lost 3 bases and J lost 3; bases outside the gene matches: 2. Germline V gene data show CDR1 as SGDLS and CDR2 as YYNGEE. The CDR3 spans 15 residues. CDR3 nucleotide sequence: TGTGCCAGCAGCGGCACTAGCGGGAGCTACAATGAGCAGTTCTTC. It yields the protein CASSGTSGSYNEQFF.

V gene TRBV29-1 combines with J gene TRBJ2-2; 8 bases map to TRBD2. Per the germline V gene, CDR1 is SQVTM and CDR2 is ANQGSEA. V shed 5 bases, J shed 6 bases, and the junction held 5 bases outside the gene matches. The CDR3 is made up of 13 amino acids. The DNA for the CDR3 is TGCAGCGTTACGGGGACTAGGGCCGGGGAGCTGTTTTTT. Its translation: CSVTGTRAGELFF.

The V gene is TRBV10-2, the J gene TRBJ1-4; no definite D call. V shed 10 bases and J shed 8 bases, with 17 bases lying between them. The CDR3 covers 13 residues. The germline gives CDR1 WSHSY, CDR2 SAAADI. The CDR3 region is CATRGIGGEKLFF. Written as DNA, the CDR3 is TGCGCCACCCGCGGGATCGGCGGGGAAAAACTGTTTTTT.

The rearrangement links TRBV7-9 to TRBJ1-4; 8 bases align to TRBD1. CDR1 SEHNR and CDR2 FQNEAQ come from the germline V gene (reference sequence). CDR3 length: 15 residues. After removal of 0 bases from V and 8 bases from J, the junction contained 5 bases not matched to a gene. The CDR3 protein is CASSLAGQGSEKLFF. The CDR3, as DNA: TGTGCCAGCAGCTTAGCCGGACAGGGATCCGAAAAACTGTTTTTT. The full variable domain, its missing parts supplied by reference TRBV7-9 and TRBJ1-4, is DTGVSQNPRHKITKRGQNVTFRCDPISEHNRLYWYRQTLGQGPEFLTYFQNEAQLEKSRLLSDRFSAERPKGSFSTLEIQRTEQGDSAMYLCASSLAGQGSEKLFFGSGTQLSVL.

The chain uses TRBV27 and TRBJ1-6; possible D gene TRBD1, 5 bases. Germline V gene sequence: CDR1 MNHEY, CDR2 SMNVEV (reference sequence). V lost 1 base, J lost 6 bases, and 25 bases lay in between. The CDR3 totals 20 residues. CDR3 bases: TGTGCCAGCAGTTTATACTGGGGGGTAAATCGGCGTCAGACTAATTCACCCCTCCACTTT. Protein product: CASSLYWGVNRRQTNSPLHF.

This chain joins TRBV7-2 and TRBJ2-2; tentative D call: TRBD1 (6 bases). Germline loops: CDR1 SGHTA, CDR2 FQGNSA. This CDR3 has 16 amino acids. V was shortened by 5 bases and J by 5 bases, with 18 bases between the two germline ends. CDR3: CASSLRWDMETGELFF. DNA for the CDR3: TGTGCCAGCAGCCTGCGATGGGACATGGAGACCGGGGAGCTGTTTTTT.

The chain combines TRBV30 with TRBJ1-1; D uncertain. Germline CDR1 reads GTSNPN; CDR2 reads SVGIG (reference sequence). The V end was cut by 4 bases, the J end by 0 bases, with 21 bases between. The CDR3 loop spans 17 amino acids. The CDR3 reads CAWNLFIPRRMNTEAFF. CDR3 in DNA: TGTGCCTGGAACCTTTTTATTCCCCGCAGAATGAACACTGAAGCTTTCTTT.

This chain joins TRBV5-6 and TRBJ2-2; D not resolved. Germline V gives CDR1 SGHDT, CDR2 YYEEEE. There are 12 residues in the CDR3. Trimming stripped 0 bases from V and 10 bases from J, with 7 bases between. The DNA of the CDR3 is TGTGCCAGCAGCTTGGGCGGAGCGGAGCTGTTTTTT. Translating it yields CASSLGGAELFF.

The V and J genes are TRBV7-9 and TRBJ2-1, with D unclear. V dropped 3 bases and J dropped 11 bases, with 11 bases sitting between them. Looked up from germline, CDR1 is SEHNR and CDR2 is FQNEAQ (reference sequence). The length of the CDR3 is 12 residues. Here the CDR3 reads CASSLAVRQQFF. The CDR3 DNA reads TGTGCCAGCAGCTTGGCGGTGCGGCAGCAGTTCTTC.

The genes are TRBV5-4 and TRBJ2-3; the match to TRBD1 covers 9 bases. The V segment lost 4 bases and the J segment 1 base; nucleotides outside the gene matches: 4. This CDR3 spans 15 amino acids. Looked up from germline, CDR1 is SGHNT and CDR2 is YYREEE (reference sequence). Here the CDR3 reads CASSPRTGGTDTQYF. The CDR3, as DNA: TGTGCCAGCAGCCCAAGGACAGGGGGCACAGATACGCAGTATTTT.

This clone has only a few counts. The V gene is TRBV7-9, the J gene TRBJ2-1, with D tentatively TRBD2 (6 bases). The germline V and J ends were trimmed by 5 bases and 8 bases, with 19 bases remaining between them. The CDR3 runs to 15 residues. Germline V gives CDR1 SEHNR, CDR2 FQNEAQ (reference sequence). The CDR3 DNA is TGTGCCAGCAGCCCCCGGAGGTATGGGGAGGATGAGCAGTTCTTC. This codes for CASSPRRYGEDEQFF. Full variable domain (remainder filled in from reference TRBV7-9 and TRBJ2-1): DTGVSQNPRHKITKRGQNVTFRCDPISEHNRLYWYRQTLGQGPEFLTYFQNEAQLEKSRLLSDRFSAERPKGSFSTLEIQRTEQGDSAMYLCASSPRRYGEDEQFFGPGTRLTVL.

This clone came up a few times. The CDR3: CASSQVEEDIEAFF. Here the CDR3 DNA reads TGTGCCAGCAGCCAAGTTGAAGAGGACATTGAAGCTTTCTTT. The rearrangement uses TRBV4-2 and TRBJ1-1, with D tentatively TRBD1 (5 bases). The ends were cut back, 1 base at V and 7 bases at J, with 13 bases in the middle. The germline V gene encodes CDR1 LGHNA and CDR2 YNFKEQ. The CDR3 is 14 residues long.

The CDR3 DNA reads TGTGCCAGCAGTTATCGTCCCGGTTCAACTAATGAAAAACTGTTTTTT. Its translation is CASSYRPGSTNEKLFF. The V and J genes are TRBV6-6 and TRBJ1-4; D call uncertain. CDR3 length equals 16 residues. Germline CDR1 is MNHNY and CDR2 is SVGAGI (reference sequence). V lost 3 bases and J lost 0, with 11 bases in between.

This chain connects TRBV14 to TRBJ2-7, with TRBD2 identical over 13 bases. The CDR3 has 15 residues. Germline CDR1 is SGHDN and CDR2 is FVKESK. J was trimmed by 3 bases and V by 4 bases; bases with no gene match: 3. CDR3 residues: CASSRGLAGVYEQYF. CDR3 nucleotide sequence: TGTGCCAGCAGCCGTGGACTAGCGGGGGTCTACGAGCAGTACTTC.

The chain carries TRBV30 and TRBJ1-1, with 7 bases matching TRBD1. V shed 8 bases, J shed 0 bases, and the junction held 3 bases outside the gene matches. This CDR3 is built from 12 residues. Germline lookup yields CDR1 GTSNPN and CDR2 SVGIG (reference sequence). The CDR3 loop reads CAGDSMNTEAFF. CDR3 DNA sequence: TGTGCCGGGGACAGTATGAACACTGAAGCTTTCTTT.

This sequence joins TRBV5-4 and TRBJ2-5; tentative D call: TRBD2 (5 bases). CDR3 size: 15 residues. V was cut by 0 bases and J by 0 bases, with 9 bases left in between. Germline-derived CDR1 and CDR2 are SGHNT and YYREEE (reference sequence). The CDR3 sequence: CASSLVGRDQETQYF. CDR3 nucleotide sequence: TGTGCCAGCAGCTTGGTAGGGCGGGACCAAGAGACCCAGTACTTC.

The chain uses TRBV18 and TRBJ1-1; D is undetermined. Trimming removed 5 bases at V and 3 bases at J, with 16 bases between. Looked up from germline, CDR1 is KGHSH and CDR2 is LQKENI. The CDR3 covers 15 residues. In DNA, the CDR3 is TGTGCCAGCTCAGCAACCCCCAGCGGGGACACTGAAGCTTTCTTT. This gives the protein CASSATPSGDTEAFF.